This entry is about one T cell receptor beta chain. What it binds is unknown. Assay runs were performed at deep level. The repertoire was sequenced with immunoSEQ multiplex PCR; TCRdb's copy has only in-frame clones and lacks some. The table records roughly 1,500,000 clones, around 98.5% of them present only once. Between the trimmed V and J ends, which lost 1 base and 4 bases, there was a span of 7 bases. Looked up from germline, CDR1 is MNHNS and CDR2 is SASEGT. The CDR3 totals 14 residues. The data belong to a study of shared clonotypes between healthy human individuals. Findings and limits, study-wide: Among a few donors, roughly 5% of naive CD4 clonotypes were found in common.

What was sequenced was naive CD4+ T cells sorted from blood. Subset here: CD45RA+ positively selected. The chain employs TRBV6-1 and TRBJ2-2; D not certain. This sequence originates from a man younger than 40 in good health. The CDR3 coding sequence is TGTGCCAGCAGTGAAGTTGCGGCCACCGGGGAGCTGTTTTTT. Protein product: CASSEVAATGELFF.